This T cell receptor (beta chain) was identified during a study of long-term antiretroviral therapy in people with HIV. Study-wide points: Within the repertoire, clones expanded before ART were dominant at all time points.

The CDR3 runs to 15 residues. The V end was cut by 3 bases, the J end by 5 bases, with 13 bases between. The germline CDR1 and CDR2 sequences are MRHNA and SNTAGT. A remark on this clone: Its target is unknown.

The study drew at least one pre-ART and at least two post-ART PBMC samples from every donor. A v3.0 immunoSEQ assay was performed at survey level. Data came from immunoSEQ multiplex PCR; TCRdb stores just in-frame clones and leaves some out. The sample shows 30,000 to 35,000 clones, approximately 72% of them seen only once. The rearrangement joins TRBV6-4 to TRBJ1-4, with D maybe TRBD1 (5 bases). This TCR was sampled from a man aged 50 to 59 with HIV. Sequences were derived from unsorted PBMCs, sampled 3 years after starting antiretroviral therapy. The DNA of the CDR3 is TGTGCCAGCAGTGAGTTTAGACAGCCAAATGAAAAACTGTTTTTT. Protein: CASSEFRQPNEKLFF.